Listed below are T cell receptor beta chains from one sample, sequenced in a study of PD-L1 blockade in urothelial cancer. Here immunoSEQ multiplex PCR was the method, and the copy in TCRdb shows in-frame clones only, minus some. This sample has 87,000 or so clones, with 84% found just once. This specimen consisted of PBMCs, obtained around atezolizumab (anti-PD-L1) treatment. These receptors came from a man between 60 and 75 years old with urothelial cancer. Each CDR3 is given without its conserved first and last residue.

TRBJ2-2,TRBV30,AWSPVPLGTGELF
TRBJ2-5,TRBV5-4,ASSQVTSGGVRETQY
TRBJ1-4,TRBV5-1,ASTIQGQGAKSTNEKLF
TRBJ2-2,TRBV5-1,ASSLTPSPGELF
TRBJ2-7,TRBV10-3,AISATGTGAYEQY
TRBJ2-5,TRBV5-4,ASSLDPGVGETQY
TRBJ1-4,TRBV30,AWSNRAEKLF
TRBJ1-2,TRBV6-1,ASSQPTQGQGGYT
TRBJ2-7,TRBV7-9,ASSGSGSLHYEQY
TRBJ1-2,TRBV5-1,ASSLGQGGGYT
TRBJ1-2,TRBV6-5,ASRPNRERHGYT
TRBJ2-2,TRBV7-2,ASSFQRVGLASGELF
TRBJ2-5,TRBV7-2,ASSATSEETQY
TRBJ1-6,TRBV9,ASSVAQTYNSPLH
TRBJ2-5,TRBV28,ASSLRGSYSQETQY
TRBJ1-4,TRBV7-2,ASSLREFNEKLF
TRBJ1-2,TRBV18,ASSPPNTGSYGYT
TRBJ2-1,TRBV5-1,ASSQTVSVSNEQF
TRBJ2-7,TRBV6-5,ASSWDTHGDYRQY
TRBJ2-2,TRBV5-6,ASSLPGANTGELF
TRBJ2-7,TRBV5-1,ASSLETSSSYEQY
TRBJ2-7,TRBV10-3,AIRPLGEEQY
TRBJ2-4,TRBV6-5,ASSSGQGSIQY
TRBJ2-3,TRBV6-4,ASSDSPSGGGDTQY
TRBJ2-7,TRBV5-1,ASSLEPGQGQNEQY
TRBJ1-5,TRBV5-1,ASSLGGPSQPQH
TRBJ2-3,TRBV15,ATSTRDTNTDTQY
TRBJ2-2,TRBV2,ASSEREGGNTGELF
TRBJ2-1,TRBV6-6,ASSYSRVYNEQF
TRBJ2-3,TRBV10-1,ASSPSGGADTQY
TRBJ1-2,TRBV29-1,SADRETLNGYT
TRBJ1-5,TRBV7-9,ASSLGVGGTNQPQH
TRBJ1-1,TRBV5-6,ASSFGEGTEAF
TRBJ1-1,TRBV7-2,ASNPRYSFLTEAF
TRBJ2-7,TRBV28,ASNPPGTSGVVRGQY
TRBJ1-5,TRBV7-9,ASSRGGGLGNQPQH
TRBJ2-5,TRBV27,ASNLAGVFKETQY
TRBJ1-2,TRBV29-1,SAERGSYGYT
TRBJ1-2,TRBV29-1,SLTGPDYGYT
TRBJ2-3,TRBV27,ASSPGQGLTQY
TRBJ2-4,TRBV19,ASSVIQGAKNIQY
TRBJ1-4,TRBV29-1,SVEGGLGEKLF
TRBJ2-1,TRBV18,ASSRDTLQSEQF